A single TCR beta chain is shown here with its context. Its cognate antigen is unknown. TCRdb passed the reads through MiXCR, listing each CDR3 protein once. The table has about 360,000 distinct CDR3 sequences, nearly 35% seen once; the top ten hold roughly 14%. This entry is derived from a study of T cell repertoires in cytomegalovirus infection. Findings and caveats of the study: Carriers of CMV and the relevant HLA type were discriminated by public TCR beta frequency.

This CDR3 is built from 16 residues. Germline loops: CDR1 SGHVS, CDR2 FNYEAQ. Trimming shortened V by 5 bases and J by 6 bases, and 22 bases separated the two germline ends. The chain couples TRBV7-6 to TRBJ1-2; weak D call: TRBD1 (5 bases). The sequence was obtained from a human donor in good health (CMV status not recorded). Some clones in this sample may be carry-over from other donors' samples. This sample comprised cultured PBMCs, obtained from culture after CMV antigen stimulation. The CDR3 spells CASSPAFGQGDDGYTF. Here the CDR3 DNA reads TGTGCCAGCAGCCCCGCATTTGGGCAGGGTGACGATGGCTACACCTTC. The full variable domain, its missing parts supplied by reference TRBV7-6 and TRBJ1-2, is GAGVSQSPRYKVTKRGQDVALRCDPISGHVSLYWYRQALGQGPEFLTYFNYEAQQDKSGLPNDRFSAERPEGSISTLTIQRTEQRDSAMYRCASSPAFGQGDDGYTFGSGTRLTVV.